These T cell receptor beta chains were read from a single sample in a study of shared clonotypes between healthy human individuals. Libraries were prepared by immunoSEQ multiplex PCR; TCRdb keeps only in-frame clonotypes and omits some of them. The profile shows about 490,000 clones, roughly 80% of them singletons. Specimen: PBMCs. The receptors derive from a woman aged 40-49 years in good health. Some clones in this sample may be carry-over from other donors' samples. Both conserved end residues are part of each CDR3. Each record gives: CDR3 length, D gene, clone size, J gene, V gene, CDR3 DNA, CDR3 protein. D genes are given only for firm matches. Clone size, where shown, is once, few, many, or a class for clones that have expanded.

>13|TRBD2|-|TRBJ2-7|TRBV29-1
TGCAGCGTTACCCTTGTGGGACTAGCAGAGCAGTACTTC
CSVTLVGLAEQYF
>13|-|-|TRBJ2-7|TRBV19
TGTGCCAGTAGTATGCTGGTTTTCGACGAGCAGTACTTC
CASSMLVFDEQYF
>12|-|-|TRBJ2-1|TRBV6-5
TGTGCCAGCAGTTACGGGGACAATGAGCAGTTCTTC
CASSYGDNEQFF
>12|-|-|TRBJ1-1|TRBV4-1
TGCGCCAGCAGCCAGGGGAGGGCTGAAGCTTTCTTT
CASSQGRAEAFF
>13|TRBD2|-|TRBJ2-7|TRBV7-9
TGTGCCAGCACCAACCGGGGGGGGTCCGAGCAGTACTTC
CASTNRGGSEQYF
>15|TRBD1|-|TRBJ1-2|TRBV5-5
TGTGCCAGCAGCCCCCAGACAGGGATCAACTATGGCTACACCTTC
CASSPQTGINYGYTF
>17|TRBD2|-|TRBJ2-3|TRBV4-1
TGCGCCAGCAGCCAAGAGGCGGTTAGCGGGAAACCAGATACGCAGTATTTT
CASSQEAVSGKPDTQYF
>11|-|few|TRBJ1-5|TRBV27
TGTGCCAGCATGGGCAATCAGCCCCAGCATTTT
CASMGNQPQHF
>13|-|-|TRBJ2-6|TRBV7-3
TGTGCCAGCAGTTGGGGTGGGGCCAACGTCCTGACTTTC
CASSWGGANVLTF
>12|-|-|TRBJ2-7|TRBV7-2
TGTGCCAGCAGCCCTTATGAGGGGAGGCCCAACTTC
CASSPYEGRPNF
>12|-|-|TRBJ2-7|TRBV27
TGTGCCAGCAGTAAAGGGGGGTACGAGCAGTACTTC
CASSKGGYEQYF
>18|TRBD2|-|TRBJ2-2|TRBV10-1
TGCGCCAGCACCATCGGGACTAGCGGCAACCCGAACACCGGGGAGCTGTTTTTT
CASTIGTSGNPNTGELFF